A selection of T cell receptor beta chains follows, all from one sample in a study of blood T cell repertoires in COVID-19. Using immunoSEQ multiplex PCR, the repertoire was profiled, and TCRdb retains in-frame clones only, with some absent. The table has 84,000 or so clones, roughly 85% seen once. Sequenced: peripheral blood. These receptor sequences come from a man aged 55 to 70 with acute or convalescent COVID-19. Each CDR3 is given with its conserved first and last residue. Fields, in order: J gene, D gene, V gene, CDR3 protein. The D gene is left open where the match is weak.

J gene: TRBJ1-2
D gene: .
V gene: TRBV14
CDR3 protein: CASSQGEVYGYTF

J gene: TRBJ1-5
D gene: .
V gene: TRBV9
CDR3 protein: CASAGDSNQPQHF

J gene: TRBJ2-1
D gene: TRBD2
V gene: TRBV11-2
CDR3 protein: CASSFPGLAGYNEQFF

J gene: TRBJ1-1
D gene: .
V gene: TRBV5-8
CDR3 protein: CASSPRQENTEAFF

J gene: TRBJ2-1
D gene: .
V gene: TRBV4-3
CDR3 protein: CASSQEMAGRADEQFF

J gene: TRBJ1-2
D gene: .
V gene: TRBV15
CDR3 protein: CATSRDLAGTRHGYTF

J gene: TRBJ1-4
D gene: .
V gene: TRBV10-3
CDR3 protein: CATRTAGRDEKLFF

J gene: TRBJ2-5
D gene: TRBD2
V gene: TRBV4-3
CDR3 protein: CASSQDWGLAKETQYF

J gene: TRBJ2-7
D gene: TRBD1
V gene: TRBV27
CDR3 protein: CASSLTGGPPYEQYF

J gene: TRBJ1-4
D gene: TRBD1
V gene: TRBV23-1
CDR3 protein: CASSPGGQGQGATNEKLFF

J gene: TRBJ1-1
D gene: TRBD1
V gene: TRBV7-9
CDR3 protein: CASSPRTGDYAFF

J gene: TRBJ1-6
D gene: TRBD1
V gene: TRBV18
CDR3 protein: CASSPGTGGSPLHF

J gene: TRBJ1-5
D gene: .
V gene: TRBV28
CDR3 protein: CASSYQGGNQPQHF

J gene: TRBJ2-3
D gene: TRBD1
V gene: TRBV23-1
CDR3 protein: CASSQYSRGQLTDTQYF

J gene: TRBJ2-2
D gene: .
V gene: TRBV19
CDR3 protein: CASTAGTSTGELFF

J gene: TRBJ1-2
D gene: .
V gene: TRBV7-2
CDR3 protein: CASSLGLTEYYNYGYTF

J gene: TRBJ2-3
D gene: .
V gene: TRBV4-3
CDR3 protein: CASSQDAASQYF

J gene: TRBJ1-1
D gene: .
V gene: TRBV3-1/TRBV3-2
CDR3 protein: CASSQSAEAFF

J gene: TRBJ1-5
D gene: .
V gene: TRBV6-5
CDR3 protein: CASSYPGQGNQPQHF

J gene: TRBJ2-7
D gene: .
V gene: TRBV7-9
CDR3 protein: CASSLAGGDEQYF

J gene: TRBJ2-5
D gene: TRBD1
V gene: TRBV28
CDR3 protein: CASSKKPGTAIKIQETQYF

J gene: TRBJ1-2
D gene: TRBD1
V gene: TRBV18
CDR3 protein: CASSPPTGRYYGYTF

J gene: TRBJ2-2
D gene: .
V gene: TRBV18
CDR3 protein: CASSPILEWPNTGELFF

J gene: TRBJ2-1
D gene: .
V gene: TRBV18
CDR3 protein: CASSPTGETYNEQFF

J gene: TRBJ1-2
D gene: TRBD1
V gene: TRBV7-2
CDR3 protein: CASSGGTGTSGYTF

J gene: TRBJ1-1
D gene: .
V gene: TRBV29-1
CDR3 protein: CSVEQGSTEAFF

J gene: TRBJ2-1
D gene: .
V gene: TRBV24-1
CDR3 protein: CATIRGAKYNEQFF

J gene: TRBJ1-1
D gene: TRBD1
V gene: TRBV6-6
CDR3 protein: CASRSGQMNTEAFF

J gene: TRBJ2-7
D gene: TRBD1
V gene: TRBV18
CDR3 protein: CASSHGQGASEQYF

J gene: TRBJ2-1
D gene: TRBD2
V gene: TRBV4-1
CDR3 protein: CASSQGPSGGQVGVF

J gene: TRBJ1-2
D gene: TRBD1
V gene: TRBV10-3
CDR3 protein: CAISGTVEGYGYTF

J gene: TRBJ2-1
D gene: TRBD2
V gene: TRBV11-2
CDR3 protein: CASSLRTSGGGPNEQFF

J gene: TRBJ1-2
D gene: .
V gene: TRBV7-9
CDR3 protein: CASSIQGPYGYTF

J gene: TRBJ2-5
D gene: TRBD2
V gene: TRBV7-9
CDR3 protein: CASSLGTSGGKEETQYF

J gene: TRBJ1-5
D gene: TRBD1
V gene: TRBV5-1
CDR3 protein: CASSLEEDRGRGGNQPQHF

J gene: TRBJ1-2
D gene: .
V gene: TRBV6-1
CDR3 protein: CASSEGGRTPYGYTF

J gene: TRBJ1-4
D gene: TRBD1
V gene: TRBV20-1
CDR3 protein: CSASRDRDISTNEKLFF

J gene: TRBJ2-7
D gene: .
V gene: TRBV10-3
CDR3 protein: CAISESAGRYEQYF

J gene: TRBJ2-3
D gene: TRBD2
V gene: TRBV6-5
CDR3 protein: CASKERGASTDTQYF

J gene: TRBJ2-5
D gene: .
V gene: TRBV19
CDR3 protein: CASSTGLETQYF

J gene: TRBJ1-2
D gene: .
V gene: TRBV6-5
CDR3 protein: CASSSGGGRVLGYTF

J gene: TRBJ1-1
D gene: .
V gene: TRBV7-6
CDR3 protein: CASSLVAEENTEAFF

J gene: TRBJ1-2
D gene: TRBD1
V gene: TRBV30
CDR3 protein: CAWRGQGEDYGYTF

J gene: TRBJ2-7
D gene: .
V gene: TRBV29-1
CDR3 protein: CSVVDSGSYEQYF

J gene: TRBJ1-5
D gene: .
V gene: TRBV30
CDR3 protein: CAWSTGGGQPQHF

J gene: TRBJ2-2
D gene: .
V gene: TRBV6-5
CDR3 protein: CASSYRGDTGELFF

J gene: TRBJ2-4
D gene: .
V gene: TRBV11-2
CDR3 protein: CASSSSPPASTPRGIQYF

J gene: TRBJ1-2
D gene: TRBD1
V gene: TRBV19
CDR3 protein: CASSIQGDSYTF

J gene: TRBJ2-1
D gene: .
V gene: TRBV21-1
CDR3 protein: CARGGQGHNEQFF

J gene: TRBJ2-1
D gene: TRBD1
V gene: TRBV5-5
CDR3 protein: CASSLERTGEQFF

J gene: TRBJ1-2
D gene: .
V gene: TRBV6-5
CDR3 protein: CASSYSGGGANYGYTF

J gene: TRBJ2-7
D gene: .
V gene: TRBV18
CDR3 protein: CASSPPTGGGSYEQYF

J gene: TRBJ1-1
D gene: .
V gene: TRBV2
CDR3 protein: CASSGGQGNTEAFF

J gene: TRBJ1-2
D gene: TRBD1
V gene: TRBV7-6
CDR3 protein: CASSLSQGMPANYGYTF

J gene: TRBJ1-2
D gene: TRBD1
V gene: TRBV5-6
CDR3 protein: CASSSDRVHGYTF

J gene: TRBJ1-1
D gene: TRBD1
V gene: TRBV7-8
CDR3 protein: CASSLVGQGAEAFF

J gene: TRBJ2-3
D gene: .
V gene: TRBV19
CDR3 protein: CASSIDQSGTPGADTQYF